This T cell receptor beta chain was recovered during a study of T cell repertoires in cytomegalovirus infection. Study observations and caveats: People with CMV and the relevant HLA were identified by cumulative public TCR beta family frequency. CMV-specific TCR beta clonotypes restricted by HLA-C were the ones dominating the ex vivo response.

This clonotype has a count of ten or more. Antigen specificity is unknown. Germline lookup yields CDR1 MNHEY and CDR2 SVGEGT. Trimming shortened V by 7 bases and J by 8 bases, and 15 bases separated the two germline ends. This CDR3 region has 13 residues. Each CDR3 protein gets one entry after TCRdb re-called the reads with MiXCR. The table records under 350,000 distinct CDR3 sequences, 22% of them present only once. The rearrangement uses TRBV6-2 or TRBV6-3 and TRBJ2-1, with a tentative D call TRBD2 (6 bases). The sequence was obtained from a human donor in good health (CMV status not recorded). Some clones in this sample may be carry-over from other donors' samples. Sequenced here: cultured PBMCs, sampled from culture after CMV antigen stimulation. The CDR3 DNA reads as TGTGCCAGCAATCGGGTAGCGGTCCATGAGCAGTTCTTC. It encodes CASNRVAVHEQFF.